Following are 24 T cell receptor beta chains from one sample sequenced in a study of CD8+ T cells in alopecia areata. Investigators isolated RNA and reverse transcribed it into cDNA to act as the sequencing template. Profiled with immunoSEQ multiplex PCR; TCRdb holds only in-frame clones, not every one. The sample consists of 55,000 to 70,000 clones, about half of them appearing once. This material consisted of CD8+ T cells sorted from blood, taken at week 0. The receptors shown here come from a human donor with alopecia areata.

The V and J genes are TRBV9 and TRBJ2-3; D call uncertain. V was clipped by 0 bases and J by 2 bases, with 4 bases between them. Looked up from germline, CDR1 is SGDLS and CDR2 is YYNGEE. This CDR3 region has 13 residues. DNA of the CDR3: TGTGCCAGCAGCGTAGCCACCACAGATACGCAGTATTTT. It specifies CASSVATTDTQYF.

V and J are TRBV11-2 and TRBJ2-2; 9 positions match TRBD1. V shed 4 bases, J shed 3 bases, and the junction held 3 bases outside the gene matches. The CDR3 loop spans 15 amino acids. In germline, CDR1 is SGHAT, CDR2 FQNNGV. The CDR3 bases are TGTGCCAGCAGCTCCGGGACAGGGCACACCGGGGAGCTGTTTTTT. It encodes CASSSGTGHTGELFF.

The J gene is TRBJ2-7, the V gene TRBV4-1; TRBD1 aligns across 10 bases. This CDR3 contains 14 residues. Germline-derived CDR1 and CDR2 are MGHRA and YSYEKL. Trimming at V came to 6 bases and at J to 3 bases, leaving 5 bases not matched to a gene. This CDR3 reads CASSPWTGGYEQYF. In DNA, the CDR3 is TGCGCCAGCAGTCCATGGACAGGGGGCTACGAGCAGTACTTC.

The CDR3 nucleotides read TGCAGCGTGCCAGACAGGGGGCTCTACAATGAGCAGTTCTTC. Its protein is CSVPDRGLYNEQFF. The V gene is TRBV29-1, the J gene TRBJ2-1, with TRBD1 matching over 10 bases. Germline loops: CDR1 SQVTM, CDR2 ANQGSEA. The CDR3 has 14 amino acids. V shed 6 bases and J 3 bases; nucleotides not matched to a gene: 5.

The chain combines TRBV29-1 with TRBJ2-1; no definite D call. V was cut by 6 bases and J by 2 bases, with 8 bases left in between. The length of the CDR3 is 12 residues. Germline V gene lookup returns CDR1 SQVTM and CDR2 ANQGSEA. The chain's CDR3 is CSVLEAYNEQFF. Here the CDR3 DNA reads TGCAGCGTGCTAGAGGCCTACAATGAGCAGTTCTTC.

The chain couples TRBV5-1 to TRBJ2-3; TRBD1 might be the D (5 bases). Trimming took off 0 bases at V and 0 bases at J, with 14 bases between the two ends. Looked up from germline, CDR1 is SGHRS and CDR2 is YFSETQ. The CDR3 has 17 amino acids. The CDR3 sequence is CASSLGLGGASTDTQYF. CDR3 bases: TGCGCCAGCAGCTTGGGCCTCGGTGGGGCGAGCACAGATACGCAGTATTTT.

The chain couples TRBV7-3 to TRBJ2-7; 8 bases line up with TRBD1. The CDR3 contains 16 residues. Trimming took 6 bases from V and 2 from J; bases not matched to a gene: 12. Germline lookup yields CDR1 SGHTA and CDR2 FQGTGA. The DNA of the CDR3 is TGTGCCAGCAGACCTTCTGACAGGGGATTCCCCTACGAGCAGTACTTC. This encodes CASRPSDRGFPYEQYF. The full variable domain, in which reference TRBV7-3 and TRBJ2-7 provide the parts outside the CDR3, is GAGVSQTPSNKVTEKGKYVELRCDPISGHTALYWYRQSLGQGPEFLIYFQGTGAADDSGLPNDRFFAVRPEGSVSTLKIQRTERGDSAVYLCASRPSDRGFPYEQYFGPGTRLTVT.

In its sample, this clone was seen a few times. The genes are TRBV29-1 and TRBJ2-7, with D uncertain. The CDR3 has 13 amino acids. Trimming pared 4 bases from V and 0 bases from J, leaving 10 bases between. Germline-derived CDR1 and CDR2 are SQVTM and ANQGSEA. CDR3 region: CSVVERNSYEQYF. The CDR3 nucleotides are TGCAGCGTTGTAGAACGGAACTCCTACGAGCAGTACTTC.

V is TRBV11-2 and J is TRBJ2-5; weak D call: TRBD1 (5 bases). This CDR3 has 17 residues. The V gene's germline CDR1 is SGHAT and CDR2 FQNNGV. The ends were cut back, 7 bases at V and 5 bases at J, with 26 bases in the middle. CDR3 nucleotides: TGTGCCAGCAACTCCCCGGCTGGGGCACCAAGGCCGGAGACCCAGTACTTC. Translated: CASNSPAGAPRPETQYF.

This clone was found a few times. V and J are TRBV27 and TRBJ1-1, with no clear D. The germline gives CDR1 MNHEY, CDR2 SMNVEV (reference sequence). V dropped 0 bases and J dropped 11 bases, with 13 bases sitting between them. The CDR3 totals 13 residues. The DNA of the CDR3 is TGTGCCAGCAGTTTATCGAGGAAATTAGACGCTTTCTTT. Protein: CASSLSRKLDAFF.

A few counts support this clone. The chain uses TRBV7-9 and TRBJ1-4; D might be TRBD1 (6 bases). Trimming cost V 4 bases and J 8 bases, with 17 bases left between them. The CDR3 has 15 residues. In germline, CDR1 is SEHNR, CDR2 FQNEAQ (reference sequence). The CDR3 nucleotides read TGTGCCAGCAGCTCGGGGGGCCTATATCGGGAAAAACTGTTTTTT. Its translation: CASSSGGLYREKLFF.

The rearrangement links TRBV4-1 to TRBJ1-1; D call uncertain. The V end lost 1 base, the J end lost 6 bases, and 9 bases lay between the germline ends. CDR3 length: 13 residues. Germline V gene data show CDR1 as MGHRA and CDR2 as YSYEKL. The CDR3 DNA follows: TGCGCCAGCAGCCAAGTACAGCAAGCTGAAGCTTTCTTT. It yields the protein CASSQVQQAEAFF.

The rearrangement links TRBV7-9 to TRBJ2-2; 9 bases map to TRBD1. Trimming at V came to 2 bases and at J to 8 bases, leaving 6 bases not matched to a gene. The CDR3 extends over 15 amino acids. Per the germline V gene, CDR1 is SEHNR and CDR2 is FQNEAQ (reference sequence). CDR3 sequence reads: CASSLRTGVDGELFF. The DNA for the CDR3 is TGTGCCAGCAGCTTACGGACAGGGGTCGATGGGGAGCTGTTTTTT.

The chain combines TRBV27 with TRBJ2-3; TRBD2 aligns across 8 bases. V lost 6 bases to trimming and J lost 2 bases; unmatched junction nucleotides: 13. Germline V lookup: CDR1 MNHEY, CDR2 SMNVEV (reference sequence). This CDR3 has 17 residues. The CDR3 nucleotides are TGTGCCAGCAGCCCTTTAGCGGGACCTTTAGCCACAGATACGCAGTATTTT. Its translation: CASSPLAGPLATDTQYF.

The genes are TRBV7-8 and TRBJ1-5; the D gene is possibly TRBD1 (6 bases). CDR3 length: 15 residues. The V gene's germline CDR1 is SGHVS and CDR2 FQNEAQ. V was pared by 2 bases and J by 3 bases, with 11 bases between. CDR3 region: CASSLTGQLNQPQHF. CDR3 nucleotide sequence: TGTGCCAGCAGCTTAACTGGACAGCTCAATCAGCCCCAGCATTTT.

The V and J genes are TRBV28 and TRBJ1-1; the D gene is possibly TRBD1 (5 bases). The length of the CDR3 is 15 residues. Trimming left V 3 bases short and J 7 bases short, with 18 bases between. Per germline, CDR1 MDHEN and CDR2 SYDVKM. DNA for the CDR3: TGTGCCAGCAGTTTCCTGGGGACGGCTCATCATGAAGCTTTCTTT. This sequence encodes CASSFLGTAHHEAFF. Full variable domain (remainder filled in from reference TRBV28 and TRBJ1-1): DVKVTQSSRYLVKRTGEKVFLECVQDMDHENMFWYRQDPGLGLRLIYFSYDVKMKEKGDIPEGYSVSREKKERFSLILESASTNQTSMYLCASSFLGTAHHEAFFGQGTRLTVV.

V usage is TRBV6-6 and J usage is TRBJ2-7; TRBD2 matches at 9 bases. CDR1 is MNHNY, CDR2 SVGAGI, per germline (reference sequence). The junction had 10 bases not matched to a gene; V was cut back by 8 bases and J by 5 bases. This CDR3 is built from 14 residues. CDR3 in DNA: TGTGCCAGCGAGGCGGGAGGGCCTGTCGACGAGCAGTACTTC. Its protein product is CASEAGGPVDEQYF.

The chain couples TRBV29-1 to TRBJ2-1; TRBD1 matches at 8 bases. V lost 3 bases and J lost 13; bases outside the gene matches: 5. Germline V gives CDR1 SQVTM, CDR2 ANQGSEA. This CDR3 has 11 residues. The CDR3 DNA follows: TGCAGCGTTGACAGGGGGCGGTTCCAGTTCTTC. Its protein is CSVDRGRFQFF.

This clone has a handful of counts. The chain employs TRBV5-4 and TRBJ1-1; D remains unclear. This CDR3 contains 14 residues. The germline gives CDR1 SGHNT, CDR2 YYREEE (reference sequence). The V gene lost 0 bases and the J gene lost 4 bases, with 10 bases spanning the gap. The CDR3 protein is CASSLATLSTEAFF. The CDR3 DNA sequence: TGTGCCAGCAGCTTGGCCACATTATCCACTGAAGCTTTCTTT.

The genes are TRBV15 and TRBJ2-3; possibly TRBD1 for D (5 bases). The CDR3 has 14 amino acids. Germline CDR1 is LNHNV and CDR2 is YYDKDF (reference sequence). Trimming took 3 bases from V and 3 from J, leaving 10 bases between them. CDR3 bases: TGTGCCACCAGCAGGACAGTTATGACAGATACGCAGTATTTT. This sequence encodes CATSRTVMTDTQYF. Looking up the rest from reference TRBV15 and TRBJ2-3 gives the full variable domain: DAMVIQNPRYQVTQFGKPVTLSCSQTLNHNVMYWYQQKSSQAPKLLFHYYDKDFNNEADTPDNFQSRRPNTSFCFLDIRSPGLGDTAMYLCATSRTVMTDTQYFGPGTRLTVL.

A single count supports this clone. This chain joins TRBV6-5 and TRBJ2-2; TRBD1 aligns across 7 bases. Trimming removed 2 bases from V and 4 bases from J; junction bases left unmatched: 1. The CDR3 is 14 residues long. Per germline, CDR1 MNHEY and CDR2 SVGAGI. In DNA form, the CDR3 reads TGTGCCAGCAGTTACGGGACAGTCACCGGGGAGCTGTTTTTT. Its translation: CASSYGTVTGELFF.

The chain's CDR3 is CSVGAGLSYEQYF. The CDR3 coding sequence is TGCAGCGTTGGTGCAGGCCTTTCCTACGAGCAGTACTTC. V is TRBV29-1 and J is TRBJ2-7; D gene uncertain. The CDR3 is 13 amino acids. Germline V lookup: CDR1 SQVTM, CDR2 ANQGSEA. V lost 4 bases, J lost 1 base, and 11 bases lay in between.

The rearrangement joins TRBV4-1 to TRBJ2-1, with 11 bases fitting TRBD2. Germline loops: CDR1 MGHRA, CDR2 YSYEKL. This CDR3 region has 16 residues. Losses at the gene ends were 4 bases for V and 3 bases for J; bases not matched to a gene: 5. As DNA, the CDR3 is TGCGCCAGCAGCCCCCGACTAGCGGGGATCTACAATGAGCAGTTCTTC. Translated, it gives CASSPRLAGIYNEQFF.

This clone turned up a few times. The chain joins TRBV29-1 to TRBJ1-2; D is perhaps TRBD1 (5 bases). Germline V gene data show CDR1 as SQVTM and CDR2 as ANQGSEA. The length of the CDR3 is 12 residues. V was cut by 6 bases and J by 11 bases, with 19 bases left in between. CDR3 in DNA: TGCAGCGTCCCATCCGGACAAGATTGGTACACCTTC. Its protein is CSVPSGQDWYTF.